A selection of T cell receptor beta chains follows, all from one sample in a study of blood T cells in healthy people across ages. TCRdb passed the 5' RACE reads through MiXCR, listing each CDR3 protein once. Of about 970,000 distinct CDR3 sequences in the sample, roughly 50% were seen once. What was sequenced was blood. All receptors come from a woman aged 55-70 years in good health. Each CDR3 is given with its conserved first and last residue. Fields, in order: clone size, D gene, V gene, J gene, CDR3 DNA, CDR3 protein. A D gene is named only where the DNA matches it firmly. The size of a clone is reported for some rows only, either as once, few or many, or as a class for expanded clones.

>few|.|TRBV20-1|TRBJ2-5
TGCAGTGCTAGTCGGGTGTGGGAGACCCAGTACTTC
CSASRVWETQYF
>few|TRBD2|TRBV6-1|TRBJ2-7
TGTGCCACCACGGGACTAGTCTACGAGCAGTACTTC
CATTGLVYEQYF
>.|TRBD1|TRBV29-1|TRBJ2-3
TGCAGCGTGGGACAGGCGCTCACATATACGCAGTATTTT
CSVGQALTYTQYF
>.|.|TRBV20-1|TRBJ2-7
TGCAGTGCTAGACAGGACAGCTCCTACGAGCAGTACTTC
CSARQDSSYEQYF
>once|TRBD2|TRBV29-1|TRBJ2-1
TGCAGCTTCCCTACTAGCGCCCCCGGTACTGAGCAGTTCTTC
CSFPTSAPGTEQFF
>.|.|TRBV2|TRBJ1-5
TGTGCCAGCAGTGTGGGCAGGGGCAATCAGCCCCAGCATTTT
CASSVGRGNQPQHF
>.|.|TRBV11-1|TRBJ2-7
TGTGCCAGCAGCGGACGAAAGCCCCCCTACGAGCAGTACTTC
CASSGRKPPYEQYF
>few|TRBD1|TRBV9|TRBJ2-7
TGTGCCAGCAGCGAGGGGGACAGCCCCATCTACGAGCAGTACTTC
CASSEGDSPIYEQYF
>.|.|TRBV21-1|TRBJ2-3
TGTGCCAGCAGCAAAGATGGACTGGACAGGCCCTTAGATACGCAGTATTTT
CASSKDGLDRPLDTQYF
>.|TRBD1|TRBV20-1|TRBJ1-2
TGCAGTGCTAGGGGTGACAGGGATCACTATGGCTACACCTTC
CSARGDRDHYGYTF
>.|.|TRBV4-1|TRBJ2-2
TGCGCCAGCAGCCAAGATCGGCAGGCGGCCGGGGAGCTGTTTTTT
CASSQDRQAAGELFF
>many|TRBD2|TRBV29-1|TRBJ2-7
TGCAGCGCTACGACTAGCGGGAGTTGGGAGCAGTACTTC
CSATTSGSWEQYF
>.|TRBD2|TRBV20-1|TRBJ2-7
TGCAGTGCTGAGGGGAGGCTAGCGGACCACGAGCAGTACTTC
CSAEGRLADHEQYF
>few|.|TRBV21-1|TRBJ2-5
TGTGCCAGCAGCAAAGGCAATTGGGGGACTAGCGAGCAAGAGACCCAGTACTTC
CASSKGNWGTSEQETQYF
>.|.|TRBV5-1|TRBJ2-3
TGCGCCAGCAGCTACCCTGGGGTGCAAGTGGATACGCAGTATTTT
CASSYPGVQVDTQYF
>.|.|TRBV20-1|TRBJ2-6
TGCAGTGCTGGAGCTTTCGGACTTTTGGCTGCCAACGTCCTGACTTTC
CSAGAFGLLAANVLTF
>.|TRBD1|TRBV10-3|TRBJ2-5
TGTGCCATCAGTGACAGGGGGCTTTGGGAGACCCAGTACTTC
CAISDRGLWETQYF
>.|TRBD1|TRBV29-1|TRBJ1-5
TGCAGCGTTTTTGACAGGGGGGACGGTCAGCCCCAGCATTTT
CSVFDRGDGQPQHF
>few|TRBD2|TRBV7-2|TRBJ2-1
TGTGCCAGCAGTGACCCTATTGGACTAGCGGGAGTTAATGAGCAGTTCTTC
CASSDPIGLAGVNEQFF
>few|.|TRBV7-9|TRBJ1-4
TGTGCCAGCAGCTGGCGACAGCGTAATGAAAAACTGTTTTTT
CASSWRQRNEKLFF
>.|TRBD1|TRBV10-3|TRBJ1-2
TGTGCCACCAGTGAACAGACAGGGGAGGCGTCCTATGGCTACACCTTC
CATSEQTGEASYGYTF
>few|TRBD1|TRBV6-5|TRBJ1-1
TGTGCCAGCACCGGGACAGGGGGGAACACTGAAGCTTTCTTT
CASTGTGGNTEAFF
>.|.|TRBV14|TRBJ1-1
TGTGCCAGCAGCCAAGCTGGTTACAGGGCAGCTTTCTTT
CASSQAGYRAAFF
>once|TRBD1|TRBV12-3/TRBV12-4|TRBJ2-3
TGTGCCAGCAGTTTTTTCCCACGGGACAGGGGTACAGATACGCAGTATTTT
CASSFFPRDRGTDTQYF
>few|TRBD2|TRBV27|TRBJ2-7
TGTGCCAGCAGTCCCTCGGGGGGGGAACAGTCCTACGAGCAGTACTTC
CASSPSGGEQSYEQYF
>.|.|TRBV28|TRBJ2-5
TGTGCCAGCAGTGGGAACCGGGTCCACAATCAGCCCCAGTACTTC
CASSGNRVHNQPQYF
>.|TRBD2|TRBV27|TRBJ2-7
TGTGCCAGCAGTAGCGGGAGGGCCGCCCATCGGGAGCAGTACTTC
CASSSGRAAHREQYF
>.|.|TRBV29-1|TRBJ1-6
TGCAGCGTTAGCGGGGACCAAAATTCACCCCTCCACTTT
CSVSGDQNSPLHF
>few|.|TRBV20-1|TRBJ2-3
TGCAGTGCTCCCGAGTTGGGGGCCACAGATACGCAGTATTTT
CSAPELGATDTQYF
>.|TRBD2|TRBV6-1|TRBJ2-7
TGTGCCAGCAGAGAAACCCTCGGGACTAGATCCTACGAGCAGTACTTC
CASRETLGTRSYEQYF
>.|.|TRBV4-3|TRBJ1-4
TGCGCCAGCAGCCAAAGAGGGGTTCGTGAAAAACTGTTTTTT
CASSQRGVREKLFF
>.|.|TRBV30|TRBJ1-1
TGTGCCTGGAGTAAAAAAGGGTCTGCCGCTGAAGCTTTCTTT
CAWSKKGSAAEAFF
>.|.|TRBV27|TRBJ1-5
TGTGCCAGCAGCCGAAAAATCCCGACAGCTACGGGGGGTCAGCCCCAGCATTTT
CASSRKIPTATGGQPQHF
>once|.|TRBV14|TRBJ1-2
TGTGCCAGCAGCCAGGATTCAGCCAGGAGGGGCTACACCTTC
CASSQDSARRGYTF
>.|TRBD1|TRBV12-3/TRBV12-4|TRBJ2-1
TGTGCCAGCAGCATACGAGCCCCCGGGACAGAATACAATGAGCAGTTCTTC
CASSIRAPGTEYNEQFF
>.|TRBD1|TRBV4-2|TRBJ1-2
TGTGCCGGCAGCCCGTACGACAGGGGGCTCGATGGCTACACCTTC
CAGSPYDRGLDGYTF
>.|.|TRBV4-1|TRBJ2-3
TGCGCCAGCAGCCAAGGAGGGAATACGCAGTATTTT
CASSQGGNTQYF
>.|.|TRBV28|TRBJ2-1
TGTGCCAGCAGCCCCGGCTTCTCATCCCCCTCCTACAATGAGCAGTTCTTC
CASSPGFSSPSYNEQFF
>.|TRBD2|TRBV5-1|TRBJ2-1
TGCGCCAGTAGCTCGAACCTAGCGGGAGGGGACAATGAGCAGTTCTTC
CASSSNLAGGDNEQFF
>.|.|TRBV13|TRBJ2-6
TGTGCCAGCAGCTTCGGCAGGAGACCCTCTGGGGCCAACGTCCTGACTTTC
CASSFGRRPSGANVLTF
>.|.|TRBV29-1|TRBJ2-1
TGCAGCGTCGTGACAGCGAATAAATACAATGAGCAGTTCTTC
CSVVTANKYNEQFF
>.|.|TRBV7-9|TRBJ2-7
TGTGCCACCGGGGGGACAATCACCCACGAGCAGTACTTC
CATGGTITHEQYF
>.|.|TRBV2|TRBJ2-7
TGTGCCAGCAGGAGACAGCACTACGAGCAGTACTTC
CASRRQHYEQYF